This T cell receptor beta chain was captured in a study of lung T cells in sarcoidosis with Löfgren's syndrome. In the study overall: Repertoire analyses centered on Löfgren's syndrome patients. Study-level findings and limits: These T cells possibly recognize a putative, unidentified sarcoidosis-associated antigen. TRBV2 was the preferred pairing partner of TRAV12-1, with similar CDR3s.

CDR3 length equals 13 residues. Between the trimmed V and J ends, which lost 4 bases and 0 bases, there was a span of 7 bases. Per germline, CDR1 SGDLS and CDR2 YYNGEE. As for this clonotype: What it recognizes is unknown.

TCRdb redid the calling of the reads with MiXCR, one entry per CDR3 protein. The sample yields some 8,000 distinct CDR3 sequences, under 25% seen once. Sequenced material: CD4+ T cells from bronchoalveolar lavage fluid. This TCR was sampled from a human donor with sarcoidosis (Löfgren's syndrome or another form), or a control subject (not recorded which). The V gene is TRBV9, the J gene TRBJ2-5; D is unclear. CDR3 sequence: CASSWGYQETQYF. DNA of the CDR3: TGTGCCAGCAGCTGGGGATACCAAGAGACCCAGTACTTC. Drawing the rest from reference TRBV9 and TRBJ2-5, the complete variable domain is DSGVTQTPKHLITATGQRVTLRCSPRSGDLSVYWYQQSLDQGLQFLIQYYNGEERAKGNILERFSAQQFPDLHSELNLSSLELGDSALYFCASSWGYQETQYFGPGTRLLVL.